Below, one TCR beta chain is given with its context. Its antigen remains unknown. These data originate in a study of T cells in tumors after PD-1 blockade. Study-level background: No patient had prior checkpoint blockade, systemic immunosuppression, or radiotherapy within 4 weeks. Peripheral blood samples averaged about 33,000 unique clonotypes and about 120,000 templates.

Study conclusions and caveats: Some novel exhausted tumor clones appeared in pre-treatment blood, suggesting peripheral recruitment.

Data came from immunoSEQ multiplex PCR; TCRdb stores just in-frame clones and leaves some out. The sample contains about 14,000 clones, roughly 85% of which appear only once. Germline loops: CDR1 MDHEN, CDR2 SYDVKM. V shed 4 bases and J shed 8 bases, with 12 bases lying between them. The CDR3 totals 14 residues. Input was about 616 ng to 6,500 ng of genomic DNA from tumor or blood. Sequencing was performed on PBMCs, taken after anti-PD-1 treatment. This clonotype was obtained from a human donor with basal cell carcinoma. This chain uses TRBV28 with TRBJ1-6, with a weak D call TRBD1 (5 bases). The CDR3 sequence: CASSSGGSDSPLHF. The CDR3 nucleotides are TGTGCCAGCAGTTCCGGGGGATCGGATTCACCCCTCCACTTT.